The next 26 T cell receptor beta chains were all read from a single sample in a study of early T cells in non-severe SARS-CoV-2 infection. TCRdb independently ran MiXCR on the 5' RACE reads; one entry per CDR3 protein. The sample lists about 34,000 distinct CDR3 sequences, around 5.6% seen once, with roughly 7.5% in the top ten. Sequences were obtained from whole blood. The receptors come from an adult who was a healthcare worker with PCR-confirmed SARS-CoV-2 infection or an uninfected control (not recorded which).

The rearrangement uses TRBV12-3 or TRBV12-4 and TRBJ1-3; D unclear. The CDR3 runs to 17 residues. Between the trimmed V and J ends, which lost 6 bases and 4 bases, there was a span of 22 bases. The CDR3 region has the DNA TGTGCCAGCAGAAGTGATACCGGGGTCCCGGGAGGAAACACCATATATTTT. Translating it yields CASRSDTGVPGGNTIYF.

This clonotype was counted between two and nine times. V and J are TRBV7-2 and TRBJ2-7; D might be TRBD1 or TRBD2, each matching 6 bases. V was pared by 0 bases and J by 6 bases, with 9 bases between. This CDR3 spans 13 amino acids. Germline CDR1 and CDR2: SGHTA and FQGNSA. The CDR3 DNA follows: TGTGCCAGCAGCTTAGCCAGGGGAGGCGAGCAGTACTTC. Translating it yields CASSLARGGEQYF.

This clonotype was counted ten times or more. The chain couples TRBV20-1 to TRBJ2-7; D possibly corresponds to TRBD2 (6 bases). CDR1 is DFQATT, CDR2 SNEGSKA, per germline (reference sequence). This CDR3 region has 13 residues. The V and J ends lost 0 bases and 6 bases respectively, with 12 bases between them. The DNA for the CDR3 is TGCAGTGCTAGAGATCTTCGCGGGATCGAGCAGTACTTC. It specifies CSARDLRGIEQYF.

The chain combines TRBV12-3 or TRBV12-4 with TRBJ2-5, with 7 bases identical to TRBD2. The CDR3 consists of 15 residues. The V gene end was trimmed by 3 bases and the J gene end by 1 base; junction bases not matched to a gene: 5. CDR3 DNA sequence: TGTGCCAGCAGTTTCACCTGGGGGGGCCAAGAGACCCAGTACTTC. Its translation: CASSFTWGGQETQYF.

The genes are TRBV18 and TRBJ1-1; D uncertain. Between the trimmed V and J ends, which lost 1 base and 8 bases, there was a span of 11 bases. The CDR3 is made up of 13 amino acids. CDR1 and CDR2 (germline): KGHSH, LQKENI. The CDR3 DNA sequence: TGTGCCAGCTCACCACGGGAATCTAGCGAAGCTTTCTTT. This sequence encodes CASSPRESSEAFF. Variable domain in full (rest from reference TRBV18 and TRBJ1-1): NAGVMQNPRHLVRRRGQEARLRCSPMKGHSHVYWYRQLPEEGLKFMVYLQKENIIDESGMPKERFSAEFPKEGPSILRIQQVVRGDSAAYFCASSPRESSEAFFGQGTRLTVV.

The rearrangement links TRBV20-1 to TRBJ2-1; a weak D match, TRBD2 (5 bases). The CDR3 contains 11 residues. Germline V gives CDR1 DFQATT, CDR2 SNEGSKA (reference sequence). V shed 4 bases and J shed 10 bases, with 11 bases lying between them. For the CDR3, the DNA is TGCAGTGCTAATTCTGGAGGCGAGCAGTTCTTC. It translates to CSANSGGEQFF.

This clonotype was seen ten or more times. This chain joins TRBV30 and TRBJ1-5; D possibly corresponds to TRBD1 (6 bases). The V gene's germline CDR1 is GTSNPN and CDR2 SVGIG (reference sequence). The CDR3 totals 13 residues. V lost 2 bases to trimming and J lost 3 bases, with 8 bases between them. CDR3: CAWSRDTNQPQHF. The CDR3 nucleotides read TGTGCCTGGAGTAGGGACACCAATCAGCCCCAGCATTTT. The full variable domain, with the rest looked up from reference TRBV30 and TRBJ1-5, is SQTIHQWPATLVQPVGSPLSLECTVEGTSNPNLYWYRQAAGRGLQLLFYSVGIGQISSEVPQNLSASRPQDRQFILSSKKLLLSDSGFYLCAWSRDTNQPQHFGDGTRLSIL.

In this sample, this clonotype turned up many times. The chain has TRBV7-6 and TRBJ2-2; TRBD1 aligns across 9 bases. The germline CDR1 and CDR2 sequences are SGHVS and FNYEAQ. V lost 4 bases, J lost 5 bases, and 5 bases stayed unmatched. The CDR3 sequence is 15 residues long. In DNA form, the CDR3 reads TGTGCCAGCAGCTCAGGGACAGGGAGGACCGGGGAGCTGTTTTTT. Its protein is CASSSGTGRTGELFF.

In its sample, this clonotype was seen many times. This CDR3 is CASSPIQGAETEQFF. The DNA for the CDR3 is TGTGCCAGCTCACCAATCCAGGGGGCCGAAACGGAGCAGTTCTTC. The V call is TRBV18, the J call TRBJ2-1, with 8 bases matching TRBD1. CDR1 is KGHSH and CDR2 is LQKENI in the germline V gene. The CDR3 has 15 residues. V was clipped by 2 bases and J by 10 bases; unmatched bases: 10.

This clonotype was observed many times. The J gene is TRBJ1-1, the V gene TRBV4-3, with D perhaps TRBD1 (6 bases). V shed 0 bases and J shed 0 bases, with 14 bases lying between them. Germline V lookup: CDR1 LGHNA, CDR2 YSLEER. This CDR3 has 17 residues. CDR3 residues: CASSQDWGTPMNTEAFF. CDR3 nucleotide sequence: TGCGCCAGCAGCCAAGATTGGGGGACACCTATGAACACTGAAGCTTTCTTT.

This clonotype has only a few counts. The chain links TRBV5-5 to TRBJ2-2; D is unclear. V gave up 7 bases and J gave up 7 bases, with 26 bases separating them. CDR1 and CDR2 from the germline V gene are SGHKS and YYEKEE (reference sequence). This CDR3 contains 17 residues. CDR3 nucleotides: TGTGCCAGCCGGTCTTTGTTCGGAGAAGGGTCTTTCGGGGAGCTGTTTTTT. As protein: CASRSLFGEGSFGELFF.

This clonotype has only a few counts. The V gene is TRBV6-2 or TRBV6-3, the J gene TRBJ2-7; a weak D match, TRBD2 (5 bases). CDR3 length: 14 residues. The germline gives CDR1 MNHEY, CDR2 SVGEGT. V was clipped by 2 bases and J by 3 bases, with 11 bases between them. CDR3 DNA: TGTGCCAGCAGTTACGGCCTAGGGAGCTACGAGCAGTACTTC. This gives the protein CASSYGLGSYEQYF.

This clonotype was seen repeatedly, ten times or more. V usage is TRBV4-3 and J usage is TRBJ1-1, with 11 positions matching TRBD1. The junction had 10 bases not matched to a gene; V was cut back by 4 bases and J by 6 bases. The germline V gene encodes CDR1 LGHNA and CDR2 YSLEER. The CDR3 runs 16 residues. CDR3 bases: TGCGCCAGCAGCCGTACCGCCGGGACAGGGGGGGCTGAAGCTTTCTTT. Its protein is CASSRTAGTGGAEAFF.

The CDR3 here is CASSRAGANVLTF. CDR3 bases: TGTGCCAGCAGCCGAGCTGGGGCCAACGTCCTGACTTTC. V and J are TRBV3-1 and TRBJ2-6; D is ambiguous. V was cut by 4 bases and J by 2 bases, with 3 bases left in between. Germline V gene data show CDR1 as LGHDT and CDR2 as YNNKEL (reference sequence). CDR3 size: 13 residues. The whole variable domain, filled in from reference TRBV3-1 and TRBJ2-6, reads DTAVSQTPKYLVTQMGNDKSIKCEQNLGHDTMYWYKQDSKKFLKIMFSYNNKELIINETVPNRFSPKSPDKAHLNLHINSLELGDSAVYFCASSRAGANVLTFGAGSRLTVL.

This clonotype was found many times. The chain employs TRBV18 and TRBJ1-5; D not certain. CDR3 length equals 13 residues. Germline V gene sequence: CDR1 KGHSH, CDR2 LQKENI. The V gene lost 3 bases and the J gene lost 4 bases, with 7 bases spanning the gap. The CDR3 region has the DNA TGTGCCAGCTCACCGACATTTAATCAGCCCCAGCATTTT. This gives the protein CASSPTFNQPQHF.

Turning to this clonotype: The junction departs from germline at one end; a sequencing error may be responsible. V usage is TRBV28 and J usage is TRBJ2-7; 9 bases are a match to TRBD1. There are 15 residues in the CDR3. From germline, CDR1 is MDHEN and CDR2 SYDVKM. As DNA, the CDR3 is TGTGCCGGCAGTTTCCCGGGACAGGGCATCTACGAGCAGTACTTC. Translating it yields CAGSFPGQGIYEQYF.

This clonotype was observed at least ten times. V gene TRBV10-1 combines with J gene TRBJ1-3; unclear D gene. CDR3 length: 14 residues. V lost 3 bases to trimming and J lost 0 bases, with 6 bases between them. Germline V gene lookup returns CDR1 WNHNN and CDR2 SYGVQD (reference sequence). CDR3 sequence: CASSDSNSGNTIYF. CDR3 DNA sequence: TGCGCCAGCAGTGATTCGAACTCTGGAAACACCATATATTTT.

This clonotype was recorded at least ten times. The chain links TRBV9 to TRBJ1-4; TRBD1 matches 7 bases. Trimming took 0 bases from V and 7 from J; bases not matched to a gene: 3. The CDR3 sequence is 14 residues long. Germline V lookup: CDR1 SGDLS, CDR2 YYNGEE. The CDR3, as DNA: TGTGCCAGCAGCGTAGCGACAGGGAGTGAAAAACTGTTTTTT. Protein product: CASSVATGSEKLFF.

This clonotype has more than one count but fewer than ten. V and J are TRBV18 and TRBJ1-6; D not certain. Trimming removed 3 bases at V and 12 bases at J, with 9 bases between. CDR1 is KGHSH and CDR2 is LQKENI in the germline V gene. The CDR3 contains 12 residues. In DNA form, the CDR3 reads TGTGCCAGCTCACCGAGGGAGGGACCCCTCCACTTT. This gives the protein CASSPREGPLHF.

The V gene is TRBV6-5, the J gene TRBJ2-2, with D perhaps TRBD2 (6 bases). The CDR3 is 14 residues long. Trimming removed 2 bases from V and 7 bases from J, with 11 bases in between. The V gene's germline CDR1 is MNHEY and CDR2 SVGAGI. The CDR3 here is CASSYGGTIGELFF. The CDR3 DNA reads as TGTGCCAGCAGTTACGGAGGGACGATCGGGGAGCTGTTTTTT.

This clonotype appeared many times. The J gene is TRBJ2-3, the V gene TRBV2; D call uncertain. V shed 5 bases and J shed 5 bases, with 8 bases lying between them. Per germline, CDR1 SNHLY and CDR2 FYNNEI. The CDR3 contains 12 residues. The CDR3 loop reads CASSYSEDTQYF. The CDR3 region has the DNA TGTGCCAGCAGTTACAGTGAAGATACGCAGTATTTT.

This chain links TRBV28 with TRBJ2-1; D is undetermined. The V and J ends lost 7 bases and 4 bases respectively, with 8 bases between them. The CDR3 spans 12 residues. Germline values: CDR1 MDHEN, CDR2 SYDVKM. CDR3 in amino acids: CASNSIYNEQFF. The DNA of the CDR3 is TGTGCCAGCAACAGTATTTACAATGAGCAGTTCTTC.

V usage is TRBV10-2 and J usage is TRBJ1-5, with D tentatively TRBD1 (5 bases). Germline V gene data show CDR1 as WSHSY and CDR2 as SAAADI. The CDR3 is 15 residues long. The V end was cut by 3 bases, the J end by 1 base, with 10 bases between. CDR3 protein: CASSDRQGSNQPQHF. Written as DNA, the CDR3 is TGCGCCAGCAGTGATCGGCAGGGAAGCAATCAGCCCCAGCATTTT.

This clonotype occurred many times. The chain employs TRBV30 and TRBJ1-4; D is ambiguous. The germline V gene has CDR1 GTSNPN and CDR2 SVGIG (reference sequence). The CDR3 sequence is 13 residues long. With 4 bases removed from V and 12 bases from J, the gap between germline ends came to 18 bases. The CDR3: CAWTRTGMSELFF. CDR3 nucleotide sequence: TGTGCCTGGACGCGGACGGGGATGTCGGAACTGTTTTTT.

Many counts were recorded for this clonotype. The V and J genes are TRBV7-2 and TRBJ1-5, with D possibly matching TRBD1 (6 bases). This CDR3 region has 14 residues. Trimming cost V 5 bases and J 3 bases, with 11 bases left between them. Germline lookup yields CDR1 SGHTA and CDR2 FQGNSA. CDR3 DNA sequence: TGTGCCAGCAGCACGAGGACAGACAATCAGCCCCAGCATTTT. The encoded protein is CASSTRTDNQPQHF. Combining the CDR3 with reference TRBV7-2 and TRBJ1-5 gives the whole variable domain GAGVSQSPSNKVTEKGKDVELRCDPISGHTALYWYRQSLGQGLEFLIYFQGNSAPDKSGLPSDRFSAERTGGSVSTLTIQRTQQEDSAVYLCASSTRTDNQPQHFGDGTRLSIL.

This clonotype was recorded many times. The gene calls are TRBV19 and TRBJ1-6, with 8 bases fitting TRBD1. Trimming removed 7 bases from V and 7 bases from J; junction bases left unmatched: 3. This CDR3 spans 13 amino acids. Per germline, CDR1 LNHDA and CDR2 SQIVND (reference sequence). In nucleotides, the CDR3 is TGTGCCAGTAAGGACAGGGCGAATTCACCCCTCCACTTT. It codes for CASKDRANSPLHF.